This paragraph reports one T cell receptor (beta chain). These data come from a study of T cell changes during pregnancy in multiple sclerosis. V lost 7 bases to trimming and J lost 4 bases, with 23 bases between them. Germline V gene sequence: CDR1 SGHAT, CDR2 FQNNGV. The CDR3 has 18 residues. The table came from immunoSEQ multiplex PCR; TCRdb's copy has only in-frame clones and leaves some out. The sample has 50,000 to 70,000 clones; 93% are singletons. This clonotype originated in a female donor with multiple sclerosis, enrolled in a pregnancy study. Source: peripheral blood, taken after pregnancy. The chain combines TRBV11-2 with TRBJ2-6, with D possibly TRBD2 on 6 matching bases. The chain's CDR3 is CASTHLTLRGFGANVLTF. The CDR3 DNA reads TGTGCCAGCACCCACCTCACCCTTCGGGGGTTCGGGGCCAACGTCCTGACTTTC.